The T cell receptor beta chain under discussion was sequenced for a study of cytomegalovirus exposure and HLA in healthy donors. Study-level findings and limits: At a 0.05 false discovery rate, a later analysis found around 17,000 TCR beta sequences to be associated with HLA alleles. Most of the CMV-associated TCR beta chains (in a later analysis) appeared to be HLA-restricted.

It was with 60 Vbeta and 13 Jbeta primers that the PCR ran. Profiled with immunoSEQ multiplex PCR; TCRdb holds only in-frame clones, not every one. The table includes 60,000 to 100,000 clones, around 76% detected once. Germline trimming cut 4 bases from V and 6 bases from J; bases unmatched to any gene: 8. The CDR3 covers 15 residues. The germline CDR1 and CDR2 sequences are SGHRS and YFSETQ. This clone was seen once. Its antigen remains unknown. The receptor's source is a man aged 35-49 years in good health and CMV-seronegative. The gene calls are TRBV5-1 and TRBJ2-1; 9 bases match TRBD2. Sequenced sample: PBMCs. CDR3 nucleotides: TGCGCCAGCAGCCCGATAGTTAGCGGGAGCAATGAGCAGTTCTTC. Protein sequence: CASSPIVSGSNEQFF.